This T cell receptor beta chain was documented in a study of radiotherapy plus CTLA-4 blockade in lung cancer. The CDR3 is 17 amino acids. V shed 0 bases and J shed 2 bases, with 17 bases lying between them. Germline CDR1 is SGDLS and CDR2 is YYNGEE. Profiled with immunoSEQ multiplex PCR; TCRdb holds only in-frame clones, not every one. Altogether 90,000 to 150,000 clones are present, more than 65% being singletons, with the ten largest covering 5.2%. Sequenced material: peripheral blood, taken from a patient treated with radiotherapy plus ipilimumab. The chain uses TRBV9 and TRBJ1-2; maybe TRBD1 (6 bases). This TCR derives from a human donor with non-small cell lung cancer who had a partial response to radiotherapy plus ipilimumab. Here the CDR3 reads CASSVGPPGHINYGYTF. Here the CDR3 DNA reads TGTGCCAGCAGCGTAGGGCCCCCGGGACATATCAACTATGGCTACACCTTC.